The clone carrying this T cell receptor beta chain was seen only a few times. Its antigen is unidentified. Unique molecular identifiers were incorporated into the prepared TCRbeta library. TCRdb recomputed calls from the PCR reads with MiXCR, one row per CDR3 protein. The sample contains 540,000 or so distinct CDR3 sequences, more than 20% of which appear only once. This CDR3 has 13 residues. With 2 bases removed from V and 3 bases from J, the gap between germline ends came to 10 bases. Germline CDR1 reads SQVTM; CDR2 reads ANQGSEA. This sample is part of a study of T-cell reconstitution after alpha-beta-depleted transplantation in children. General study findings and limits: Some patients' high day-60 TCRbeta diversity was attributed to recipient cells surviving conditioning. At one year after transplant, newly produced T cells mostly accounted for T-cell counts and diversity. The origin of alpha-beta T cells about two months after transplant was reportedly several hundred expanded graft clones.

V is TRBV29-1 and J is TRBJ1-2; D uncertain. The TCR comes from a boy younger than two who had a stem cell transplant for acute myeloid leukemia, so the T cells may come from the graft donor. The sequenced sample was PBMCs, mostly from graft donor cells, obtained 360 days after TCRalphabeta/CD19-depleted stem cell transplant. CDR3 nucleotide sequence: TGCAGCGTTGAACCCGACGGCTACTATGGCTACACCTTC. Protein sequence: CSVEPDGYYGYTF.